The 28 T cell receptor beta chains in this list originate from one sample, sequenced in a study of OX40 agonist ivuxolimab in advanced cancers. The protocol was immunoSEQ multiplex PCR, while the TCRdb copy is restricted to in-frame clones and leaves out a portion. The sample records tens of thousands of clones, roughly 87% being singletons. The source was CD4+ or CD8+ T cells sorted from blood, collected in a trial of the OX40 agonist ivuxolimab. These receptors came from an adult with an advanced solid tumor such as melanoma, head and neck, liver or kidney cancer.

Remarks on this clone: One junction end disagrees with the germline gene, perhaps due to a read error. The chain links TRBV30 to TRBJ1-2, with D unresolved. Germline loops: CDR1 GTSNPN, CDR2 SVGIG (reference sequence). The CDR3 is 13 amino acids. CDR3 DNA sequence: TGTGTCTGGAGTTCCATGACTAACTATGGCTACACCTTC. Its translation: CVWSSMTNYGYTF.

The V call is TRBV19, the J call TRBJ2-7; TRBD2 agrees at 8 bases. Germline CDR1 and CDR2: LNHDA and SQIVND (reference sequence). The CDR3 totals 15 residues. After removal of 4 bases from V and 4 bases from J, the junction contained 9 bases not matched to a gene. The DNA for the CDR3 is TGTGCCAGTAGTACCCTAGCGGGTGGGGGTTACGAGCAGTACTTC. Amino acid sequence: CASSTLAGGGYEQYF.

This chain links TRBV5-1 with TRBJ2-1; 7 positions agree with TRBD1. The CDR3 is made up of 16 amino acids. V gave up 0 bases and J gave up 3 bases; unmatched junction bases: 6. In germline, CDR1 is SGHRS, CDR2 YFSETQ. CDR3: CASSLGDSAHYNEQFF. In DNA form, the CDR3 reads TGCGCCAGCAGCTTGGGGGACAGCGCTCACTACAATGAGCAGTTCTTC.

This clone is a singleton in its sample. This chain connects TRBV2 to TRBJ2-4; D possibly matches TRBD1 or TRBD2 (6 bases each). The CDR3 sequence is 15 residues long. Trimming cost V 1 base and J 8 bases, with 15 bases left between them. Germline assignment: CDR1 SNHLY and CDR2 FYNNEI. The CDR3 loop reads CASSEEGIGGYIQYF. CDR3 nucleotides: TGTGCCAGCAGTGAAGAGGGTATCGGGGGCTACATTCAGTACTTC.

The chain carries TRBV7-9 and TRBJ2-5, with D perhaps assigned TRBD1 or TRBD2 (5 bases each). The DNA end favors TRBJ2-7, so the J call may be wrong. Germline assignment: CDR1 SEHNR and CDR2 FQNEAQ (reference sequence). The CDR3 runs to 15 residues. The CDR3: CASSALGASWYEQYF. The CDR3 DNA reads TGTGCCAGCAGCGCTCTCGGGGCGTCCTGGTACGAGCAGTACTTC.

The rearrangement joins TRBV15 to TRBJ1-4; D is unresolved. The CDR3 loop spans 15 amino acids. CDR1 and CDR2 from the germline V gene are LNHNV and YYDKDF (reference sequence). V lost 0 bases and J lost 3, with 8 bases in between. Written as DNA, the CDR3 is TGTGCCACCAGCAGAGAAAGCCAGTCTAATGAAAAACTGTTTTTT. This codes for CATSRESQSNEKLFF.

The gene calls are TRBV7-9 and TRBJ1-1; 7 bases line up with TRBD1. The CDR3 runs 14 residues. CDR1 and CDR2 from the germline V gene are SEHNR and FQNEAQ (reference sequence). V dropped 2 bases and J dropped 5; count of bases not matched to a gene: 5. This CDR3 reads CASSLLQGRTEAFF. DNA of the CDR3: TGTGCCAGCAGCTTATTACAGGGGAGAACTGAAGCTTTCTTT.

The chain employs TRBV10-1 and TRBJ1-1; TRBD1 is a possible D gene (5 bases). CDR1 and CDR2 from the germline V gene are WNHNN and SYGVQD (reference sequence). V was cut by 3 bases and J by 6 bases, with 11 bases left in between. This CDR3 is built from 13 residues. The CDR3 sequence: CASSEIRGSEAFF. The CDR3 DNA is TGCGCCAGCAGTGAAATAAGGGGATCTGAAGCTTTCTTT.

The rearrangement uses TRBV25-1 and TRBJ1-4; D not resolved. The CDR3 is 11 residues long. Germline-derived CDR1 and CDR2 are MGHDK and SYGVNS. With 6 bases removed from V and 4 bases from J, the gap between germline ends came to 3 bases. CDR3 coding DNA: TGTGCCAGCAGGAGTAATGAAAAACTGTTTTTT. Its protein is CASRSNEKLFF.

This clone turned up a few times. The chain links TRBV5-1 to TRBJ2-7; perhaps TRBD2 as D (7 bases). CDR3 size: 15 residues. In germline, CDR1 is SGHRS, CDR2 YFSETQ. V lost 1 base, J lost 2 bases, and 13 bases lay in between. As DNA, the CDR3 is TGCGCCAGCAGCTTGTGGAGGGAGGGGGCCTACGAGCAGTACTTC. Protein sequence: CASSLWREGAYEQYF.

The CDR3 here is CASSLETQYF. The CDR3 DNA is TGTGCCAGCTCCCTAGAGACCCAGTACTTC. The J gene is TRBJ2-5, the V gene TRBV6-5; D is ambiguous. This CDR3 contains 10 residues. Trimming stripped 8 bases from V and 4 bases from J, with 5 bases between. CDR1 is MNHEY and CDR2 is SVGAGI in the germline V gene.

V and J are TRBV7-2 and TRBJ2-1, with D perhaps TRBD2 (5 bases). CDR3 length: 13 residues. V lost 4 bases, J lost 7 bases, and 11 bases lay in between. Germline V gives CDR1 SGHTA, CDR2 FQGNSA. The DNA of the CDR3 is TGTGCCAGCAGCTCTAGCAACTCGAATGAGCAGTTCTTC. It is translated as CASSSSNSNEQFF.

This clone was detected once. The chain employs TRBV4-2 and TRBJ2-7; weak D call: TRBD1 (5 bases). Germline CDR1 LGHNA, CDR2 YNFKEQ. This CDR3 is built from 14 residues. V was trimmed by 4 bases and J by 6 bases, leaving 16 bases between them. Here the CDR3 reads CASSPGLGLGEQYF. For the CDR3, the DNA is TGTGCCAGCAGCCCAGGGTTAGGGTTGGGCGAGCAGTACTTC.

This chain joins TRBV5-1 and TRBJ2-7; a weak D match, TRBD1 (6 bases). This CDR3 has 15 amino acids. CDR1 is SGHRS, CDR2 YFSETQ, per germline. Deletions cut 5 bases from V and 1 base from J, with 16 bases between. This CDR3 is CASRLNRDMSYEQYF. The CDR3 coding sequence is TGCGCCAGCAGACTGAACCGGGACATGTCCTACGAGCAGTACTTC.

The chain links TRBV5-6 to TRBJ2-2; the match to TRBD2 covers 7 bases. The CDR3 contains 16 residues. Germline trimming cut 1 base from V and 5 bases from J; bases unmatched to any gene: 8. Germline CDR1 SGHDT, CDR2 YYEEEE. As DNA, the CDR3 is TGTGCCAGCAGCTTGTACAGCGGGGAGAGAACCGGGGAGCTGTTTTTT. Translated: CASSLYSGERTGELFF. The variable domain in full, completed from reference TRBV5-6 and TRBJ2-2, reads DAGVTQSPTHLIKTRGQQVTLRCSPKSGHDTVSWYQQALGQGPQFIFQYYEEEERQRGNFPDRFSGHQFPNYSSELNVNALLLGDSALYLCASSLYSGERTGELFFGEGSRLTVL.

The chain recombines TRBV6-6 with TRBJ1-5; 7 positions match TRBD1. The J segment lost 3 bases and the V segment lost 6 bases, leaving 8 bases of the junction unmatched. Germline assignment: CDR1 MNHNY and CDR2 SVGAGI (reference sequence). The length of the CDR3 is 15 residues. The CDR3 loop is CASSRDRVVNQPQHF. CDR3 bases: TGTGCCAGCAGCCGAGACAGGGTTGTCAATCAGCCCCAGCATTTT.

The genes are TRBV5-8 and TRBJ2-1; 9 nucleotides agree with TRBD1. The CDR3 extends over 17 amino acids. CDR1 and CDR2 from the germline V gene are SGHTS and YDEGEE. Trimming at V came to 0 bases and at J to 2 bases, leaving 6 bases not matched to a gene. CDR3 sequence (DNA): TGTGCCAGCAGCTTGGGGTGGGGACAGGGAACCTACAATGAGCAGTTCTTC. Translation gives CASSLGWGQGTYNEQFF.

This chain uses TRBV2 with TRBJ2-1, with 9 nucleotides matching TRBD1. The CDR3 extends over 16 amino acids. Losses at the gene ends were 1 base for V and 8 bases for J; bases not matched to a gene: 9. The germline CDR1 and CDR2 sequences are SNHLY and FYNNEI. The DNA for the CDR3 is TGTGCCAGCAGTGAAGGGAACAGGGGGCAAATCGATGAGCAGTTCTTC. This encodes CASSEGNRGQIDEQFF.

This chain connects TRBV28 to TRBJ2-4; tentative D call: TRBD1 (5 bases). Germline CDR1 and CDR2: MDHEN and SYDVKM. V gave up 6 bases and J gave up 1 base, with 19 bases separating them. The CDR3 has 17 amino acids. The CDR3 DNA sequence: TGTGCCAGCAGCCCCCTCGACAGCTTACGGGCCAAAAACATTCAGTACTTC. Its translation: CASSPLDSLRAKNIQYF.

The chain uses TRBV4-1 and TRBJ2-7; TRBD2 is a possible D gene (6 bases). CDR3 length: 17 residues. Germline V gives CDR1 MGHRA, CDR2 YSYEKL. V lost 3 bases and J 2 bases, leaving 20 bases between the germline ends. CDR3 bases: TGCGCCAGCAGCCATCCCGGGGGAGCGGGTCCCCCCTACGAGCAGTACTTC. It is translated as CASSHPGGAGPPYEQYF.

This chain connects TRBV28 to TRBJ1-1; 10 bases align to TRBD1. CDR3 length: 14 residues. The V segment lost 5 bases and the J segment 5 bases; nucleotides outside the gene matches: 5. CDR1 is MDHEN, CDR2 SYDVKM, per germline. CDR3 DNA sequence: TGTGCCAGCAGTCCTCCGGGACAGGGGACTGAAGCTTTCTTT. Translated, it gives CASSPPGQGTEAFF.

The chain is built from TRBV5-1 and TRBJ2-7, with D hard to call. Germline V lookup: CDR1 SGHRS, CDR2 YFSETQ. The CDR3 sequence is 12 residues long. V was pared by 6 bases and J by 1 base, with 8 bases between. CDR3 nucleotides: TGCGCCAGCAAAGGACCTTCCTACGAGCAGTACTTC. Protein product: CASKGPSYEQYF. Based on the CDR3 plus reference TRBV5-1 and TRBJ2-7, the full variable domain is KAGVTQTPRYLIKTRGQQVTLSCSPISGHRSVSWYQQTPGQGLQFLFEYFSETQRNKGNFPGRFSGRQFSNSRSEMNVSTLELGDSALYLCASKGPSYEQYFGPGTRLTVT.

This rearrangement joins TRBV13 to TRBJ1-1; TRBD1 matches at 8 bases. The CDR3 is 13 amino acids. V dropped 6 bases and J dropped 5; count of bases not matched to a gene: 5. Germline assignment: CDR1 PRHDT and CDR2 FYEKMQ (reference sequence). This CDR3 is CASSYQGATEAFF. As DNA, the CDR3 is TGTGCCAGCAGTTATCAGGGGGCTACTGAAGCTTTCTTT. The entire variable domain, with the rest obtained from reference TRBV13 and TRBJ1-1, is as follows: AAGVIQSPRHLIKEKRETATLKCYPIPRHDTVYWYQQGPGQDPQFLISFYEKMQSDKGSIPDRFSAQQFSDYHSELNMSSLELGDSALYFCASSYQGATEAFFGQGTRLTVV.

This chain connects TRBV9 to TRBJ2-3; D gene uncertain. This CDR3 has 15 amino acids. V lost 0 bases and J 3 bases, leaving 11 bases between the germline ends. CDR1 SGDLS and CDR2 YYNGEE come from the germline V gene. The CDR3 protein is CASSVESWPTDTQYF. As DNA, the CDR3 is TGTGCCAGCAGCGTAGAGTCCTGGCCGACAGATACGCAGTATTTT.

The CDR3, as DNA: TGTGCCAGCAGTCCTCCTCCGGGACGGAGCTCTGGAAACACCATATATTTT. Its translation is CASSPPPGRSSGNTIYF. The chain recombines TRBV28 with TRBJ1-3; the D gene is possibly TRBD1 (5 bases). CDR3 length: 17 amino acids. V dropped 5 bases and J dropped 0 bases, with 17 bases sitting between them. From germline, CDR1 is MDHEN and CDR2 SYDVKM.

V is TRBV19 and J is TRBJ2-1, with 7 nucleotides matching TRBD2. V gave up 6 bases and J gave up 8 bases; unmatched junction bases: 7. The V gene's germline CDR1 is LNHDA and CDR2 SQIVND (reference sequence). CDR3 length: 13 amino acids. This CDR3 reads CASSARGVDEQFF. Here the CDR3 DNA reads TGTGCCAGTAGCGCCCGGGGGGTGGATGAGCAGTTCTTC.

This chain joins TRBV9 and TRBJ2-5; D is perhaps TRBD1 (6 bases). Germline V gene data show CDR1 as SGDLS and CDR2 as YYNGEE. The CDR3 is 14 residues long. V was pared by 0 bases and J by 5 bases, with 11 bases between. The CDR3 DNA reads TGTGCCAGCAGCGTAGGGGGACATCCGGAGACCCAGTACTTC. Its protein is CASSVGGHPETQYF.

The chain links TRBV12-5 to TRBJ2-7, with D possibly matching TRBD1 (9 bases). Trimming took 4 bases from V and 1 from J, leaving 35 bases between them. The CDR3 has 22 amino acids. Germline lookup yields CDR1 LGHNT and CDR2 FRNRAP. The CDR3 sequence: CASGSDPRLDRGGSGDSYEQYF. The CDR3 DNA reads as TGTGCTAGTGGTTCGGACCCGAGACTCGACAGGGGGGGTAGCGGGGATTCCTACGAGCAGTACTTC.